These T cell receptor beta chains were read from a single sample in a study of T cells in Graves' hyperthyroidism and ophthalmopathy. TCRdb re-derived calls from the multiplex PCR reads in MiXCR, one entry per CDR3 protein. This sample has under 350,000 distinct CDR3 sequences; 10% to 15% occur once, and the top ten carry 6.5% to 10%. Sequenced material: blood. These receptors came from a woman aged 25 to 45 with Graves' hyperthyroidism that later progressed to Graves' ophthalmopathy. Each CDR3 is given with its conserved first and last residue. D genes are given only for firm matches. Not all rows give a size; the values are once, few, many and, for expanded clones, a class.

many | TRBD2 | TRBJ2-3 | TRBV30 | CAWTLAGDWDTQYF | TGTGCCTGGACACTAGCGGGAGATTGGGATACGCAGTATTTT
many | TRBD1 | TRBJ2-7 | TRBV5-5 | CASSLTGVSYEQYF | TGTGCCAGCAGCCTGACAGGGGTATCCTACGAGCAGTACTTC
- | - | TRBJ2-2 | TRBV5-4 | CASSARIDTGELFF | TGTGCCAGCAGCGCCCGGATAGACACCGGGGAGCTGTTTTTT
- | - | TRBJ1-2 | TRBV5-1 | CASSWSDSNYGYTF | TGCGCCAGCAGCTGGTCGGACAGTAACTATGGCTACACCTTC
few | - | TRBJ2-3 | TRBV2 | CASSEQGPDTQYF | TGTGCCAGCAGTGAACAGGGCCCAGATACGCAGTATTTT
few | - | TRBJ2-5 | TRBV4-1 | CASSINNQETQYF | TGCGCCAGCAGCATAAACAACCAAGAGACCCAGTACTTC
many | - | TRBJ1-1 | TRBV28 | CASSLFGENTEAFF | TGTGCCAGCAGTTTATTCGGGGAGAACACTGAAGCTTTCTTT
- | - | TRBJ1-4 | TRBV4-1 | CASSQEGEKLFF | TGCGCCAGCAGCCAAGAGGGAGAAAAACTGTTTTTT
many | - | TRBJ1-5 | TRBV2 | CASSQGGNQPQHF | TGTGCCAGCAGCCAAGGGGGCAATCAGCCCCAGCATTTT
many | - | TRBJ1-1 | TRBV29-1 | CSALRGTEAFF | TGCAGCGCCCTTCGGGGCACTGAAGCTTTCTTT
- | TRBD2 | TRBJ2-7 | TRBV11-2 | CASSFGTSGYYEQYF | TGTGCCAGCAGCTTTGGGACTAGCGGTTACTACGAGCAGTACTTC
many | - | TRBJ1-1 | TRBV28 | CASRGGKGSSAEAFF | TGTGCCAGCAGGGGGGGAAAGGGATCGAGCGCTGAAGCTTTCTTT
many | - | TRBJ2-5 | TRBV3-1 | CASSQEEEEETQYF | TGTGCCAGCAGCCAAGAAGAGGAGGAAGAGACCCAGTACTTC
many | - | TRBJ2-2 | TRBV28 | CASSFRRGGTGELFF | TGTGCCAGCAGTTTTCGGAGGGGTGGCACCGGGGAGCTGTTTTTT
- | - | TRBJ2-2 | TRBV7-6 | CASRLWGDTGELFF | TGTGCCAGCAGGTTGTGGGGGGACACCGGGGAGCTGTTTTTT
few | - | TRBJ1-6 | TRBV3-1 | CASSPRGGSGSPLHF | TGTGCCAGCAGCCCCCGGGGGGGAAGCGGTTCACCCCTCCACTTT
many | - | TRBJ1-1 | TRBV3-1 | CASSQDQGGTEAFF | TGTGCCAGCAGCCAAGATCAAGGGGGGACTGAAGCTTTCTTT
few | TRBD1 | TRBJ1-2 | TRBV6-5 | CASSYAGTGQRGYGYTF | TGTGCCAGCAGTTACGCCGGGACAGGGCAAAGGGGGTATGGCTACACCTTC
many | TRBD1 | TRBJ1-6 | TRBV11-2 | CASSLWGQVDSPLHF | TGTGCCAGCAGCTTGTGGGGACAGGTGGATTCACCCCTCCACTTT
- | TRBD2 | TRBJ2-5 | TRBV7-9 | CASSLRAGASGSGETQYF | TGTGCCAGCAGCTTAAGAGCTGGGGCTAGCGGGAGCGGGGAGACCCAGTACTTC
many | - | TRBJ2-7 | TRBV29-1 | CSVERHGEQYF | TGCAGCGTTGAAAGACATGGCGAGCAGTACTTC
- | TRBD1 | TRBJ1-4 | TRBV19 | CASSARDSHNEKLFF | TGTGCCAGTAGTGCCCGGGACAGCCATAATGAAAAACTGTTTTTT
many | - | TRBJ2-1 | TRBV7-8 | CASSFDRDLAHNEQFF | TGTGCCAGCAGCTTTGACAGGGATCTAGCGCACAATGAGCAGTTCTTC
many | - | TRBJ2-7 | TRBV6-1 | CASSSTHQGYEQYF | TGTGCCAGCAGTTCGACTCACCAGGGCTACGAGCAGTACTTC
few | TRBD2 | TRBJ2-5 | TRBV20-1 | CSAGRTSGETQYF | TGCAGTGCTGGCCGGACTAGTGGAGAGACCCAGTACTTC
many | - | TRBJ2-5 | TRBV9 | CASSPLRSGLQETQYF | TGTGCCAGCAGCCCCCTTCGAAGCGGGCTCCAAGAGACCCAGTACTTC
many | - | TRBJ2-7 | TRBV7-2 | CASSPVAVSYYEQYF | TGTGCCAGCAGCCCAGTAGCGGTTTCATACTACGAGCAGTACTTC
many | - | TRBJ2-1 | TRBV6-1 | CASSVLRAGGEQFF | TGTGCCAGCAGCGTACTACGGGCTGGGGGTGAGCAGTTCTTC
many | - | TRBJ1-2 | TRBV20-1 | CSARGQGNGYTF | TGCAGTGCTCGGGGGCAGGGGAATGGCTACACCTTC
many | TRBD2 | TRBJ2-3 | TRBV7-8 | CASSLGPSGSLDTQYF | TGTGCCAGCAGCTTAGGACCTAGCGGGAGTTTAGATACGCAGTATTTT
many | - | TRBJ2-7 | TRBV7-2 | CASSLRDGAYEQYF | TGTGCCAGCAGCCTCCGGGACGGGGCCTACGAGCAGTACTTC
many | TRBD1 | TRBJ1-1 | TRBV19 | CASSKIRDSSTEAFF | TGTGCCAGTAGTAAAATCCGGGACAGCAGCACTGAAGCTTTCTTT
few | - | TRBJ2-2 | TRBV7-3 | CASSFSGVGTGELFF | TGTGCCAGCAGCTTTTCCGGGGTGGGCACCGGGGAGCTGTTTTTT
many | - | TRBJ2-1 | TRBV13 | CASSLGTVRAPDNEQFF | TGTGCCAGCAGCTTAGGTACAGTACGCGCCCCAGACAATGAGCAGTTCTTC
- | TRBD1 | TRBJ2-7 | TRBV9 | CASTPGDGRGYEQYF | TGTGCCAGCACCCCAGGCGATGGCAGGGGGTACGAGCAGTACTTC
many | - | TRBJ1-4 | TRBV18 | CASSPGGSEKLFF | TGTGCCAGCTCACCAGGGGGATCAGAAAAACTGTTTTTT
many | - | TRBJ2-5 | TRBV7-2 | CASSSQDPQETQYF | TGTGCCAGCAGCTCCCAGGACCCGCAAGAGACCCAGTACTTC
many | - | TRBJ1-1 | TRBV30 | CAWRRQANTEAFF | TGTGCCTGGAGACGACAGGCCAACACTGAAGCTTTCTTT
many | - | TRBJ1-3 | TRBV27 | CASSLKGSAGNTIYF | TGTGCCAGCAGTCTCAAGGGCAGCGCTGGAAACACCATATATTTT
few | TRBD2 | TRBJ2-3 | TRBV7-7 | CASSFLAGGLDTQYF | TGTGCTAGCAGCTTTCTGGCGGGAGGGCTAGATACGCAGTATTTT
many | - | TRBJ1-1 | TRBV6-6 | CASSYSSLGTEAFF | TGTGCCAGCAGTTACTCGAGTCTGGGCACTGAAGCTTTCTTT